This TCR beta chain was found in a study of blood T cell repertoires in COVID-19. Whole-study context: The origin of the acute and convalescent COVID-19 samples was the United States, Italy and Spain. In each case, the material was cDNA or gDNA derived from T cells, B-cell-depleted T cells, or PBMCs.

This clone was counted a few times. There are 14 residues in the CDR3. Germline-derived CDR1 and CDR2 are LGHNA and YSLEER. V was pared by 0 bases and J by 16 bases, with 9 bases of the junction left unmatched. Original processing notes: Amplification of reference gene primers was used by the study to estimate nucleated cell counts. Assay: immunoSEQ multiplex PCR; the TCRdb copy retains only in-frame clones and omits some. V and J calls and clone size are copied from that table; D and trimming were computed from the DNA. The sample records fewer than 50,000 clones, 79% being singletons. The clonotype comes from a man between 65 and 85 years old with acute or convalescent COVID-19. The rearrangement uses TRBV4-3 and TRBJ2-4; 10 bases agree with TRBD2. Sample: peripheral blood. The CDR3 reads CASSQDLEREGHYF. CDR3 DNA sequence: TGCGCCAGCAGCCAAGATCTGGAGCGGGAGGGCCATTACTTC.